The source of this T cell receptor (beta chain) is a study of T cell responses to AZD1222 COVID-19 vaccine. General study findings and limits: Once two AZD1222 doses were given, Spike-specific TCR breadth and depth went up. The repertoires were collected only after the peak T cell response.

This CDR3 has 20 residues. CDR1 and CDR2 (germline): SGDLS, YYNGEE. The V end lost 0 bases, the J end lost 3 bases, and 25 bases lay between the germline ends. About this clone: Its antigen remains unknown.

Profiling relied on immunoSEQ multiplex PCR, and the TCRdb table lists in-frame clones only, not all of them. The table shows about 140,000 clones, with 91% occurring only once. Sample: peripheral blood, taken 28 days after the second dose of the MenACWY control vaccine. The sequence came from an adult who received the MenACWY meningococcal vaccine as a control. The genes are TRBV9 and TRBJ1-3, with a weak D call TRBD1 (6 bases). The CDR3 spells CASSVEGQHLGDRGGNTIYF. The CDR3, as DNA: TGTGCCAGCAGCGTAGAAGGACAGCACCTTGGCGATCGGGGTGGAAACACCATATATTTT.